This TCR beta chain is from a study of tumor-infiltrating lymphocytes in primary liver carcinoma. Study information: Patients comprised men and women whose ages fell between 30 and 69 years. Among the tumors, stages were T1-T3 N0M0 and sizes about 4.2 to 11 cm. Study conclusions and caveats: Tumor top-250-clone fraction significantly exceeded that of blood (p = 0.039).

Alongside blood RNA obtained from unsorted whole blood, germline DNA was also extracted. CDR1 and CDR2 (germline): SGHAT, FQNNGV. The CDR3 sequence is 16 residues long. Note on this clonotype: What it recognizes is unknown. The junction does not match germline at one end; this may be a read error.

The input was approximately 0.45 ug total RNA; TCR beta cDNA was made from it with a constant-region primer. Libraries of TCR beta came from three nested multiplex PCR rounds with slightly modified ARM-PCR. Both of the initial two PCR rounds ran for approximately 11 cycles and employed TRBV1-TRBV30 forward primers alongside a C-beta reverse primer. TCRdb processed the multiplex PCR reads anew with MiXCR; each CDR3 protein has one entry. Of a few hundred thousand distinct CDR3 sequences listed, roughly 60% are singletons. The chain couples TRBV11-2 to TRBJ2-2; 9 bases match TRBD1. Material for sequencing was peripheral blood. This sequence was found in a woman in her twenties or thirties with primary liver carcinoma and hepatitis B virus infection. The CDR3, as DNA: TGTGCCAGCAGCTCCGGACAGGGGATGAGCCCCGGTGAGCTGTTTTTT. Translated, it gives CASSSGQGMSPGELFF.